This TCR beta chain stems from a study of CD8 T cells in Susac syndrome. After extraction with the RNeasy kit, roughly 0.45 to 1 ug of the RNA was reverse transcribed using random hexamers. TCRdb reprocessed the immunoSEQ multiplex PCR reads via MiXCR and lists one record per CDR3 protein. The sample yields about 80,000 distinct CDR3 sequences, over 90% seen once. Trimming left V 3 bases short and J 5 bases short, with 11 bases between. Per the germline V gene, CDR1 is LNHNV and CDR2 is YYDKDF (reference sequence). The CDR3 covers 14 residues. In its sample, this clonotype was seen once. Sample: CD8+ T cells from PBMCs. The TCR comes from a human donor in good health. The chain joins TRBV15 to TRBJ1-5, with D unresolved. The CDR3 nucleotides read TGTGCCACCAGCAGCTACAGACGAGATCAGCCCCAGCATTTT. Translation gives CATSSYRRDQPQHF.